This T cell receptor beta chain was captured by sequencing in a study of blood T cell repertoires in COVID-19. Study information: The origin of the acute and convalescent COVID-19 samples was the United States, Italy and Spain. T cells, B-cell-depleted T cells, or PBMCs provided the cDNA or gDNA that served as material.

The data were produced by immunoSEQ multiplex PCR, yet TCRdb's version contains in-frame clones alone and is incomplete. Of about 130,000 clones listed, about nine tenths are singletons. Trimming took off 3 bases at V and 6 bases at J, with 9 bases between the two ends. CDR3 size: 13 residues. The V call is TRBV12-3 or TRBV12-4, the J call TRBJ2-1, with a weak D call TRBD1 (5 bases). The sequence came from a man aged 45-65 years with active COVID-19. Sequencing was performed on peripheral blood. The CDR3 DNA reads TGTGCCAGCAGTTTCGGGCAGGGCAATGAGCAGTTCTTC. Protein sequence: CASSFGQGNEQFF.